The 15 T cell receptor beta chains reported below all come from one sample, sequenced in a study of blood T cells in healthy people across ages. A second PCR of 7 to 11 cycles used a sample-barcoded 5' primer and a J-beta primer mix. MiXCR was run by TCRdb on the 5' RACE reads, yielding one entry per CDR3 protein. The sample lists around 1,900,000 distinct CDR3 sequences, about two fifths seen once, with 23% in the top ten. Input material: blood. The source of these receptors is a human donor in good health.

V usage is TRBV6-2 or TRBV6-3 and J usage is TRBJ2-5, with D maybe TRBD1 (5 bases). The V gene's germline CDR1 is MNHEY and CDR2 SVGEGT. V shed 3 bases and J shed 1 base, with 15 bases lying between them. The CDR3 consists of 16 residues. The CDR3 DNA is TGTGCCAGCAGTTATAACGCAGGGCGACCCCAAGAGACCCAGTACTTC. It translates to CASSYNAGRPQETQYF.

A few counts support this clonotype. The CDR3 region has the DNA TGTGCCAGCAGCTTGGAACAGGGGGCTGATGGCTACACCTTC. Protein product: CASSLEQGADGYTF. The V and J genes are TRBV5-6 and TRBJ1-2, with TRBD1 matching over 9 bases. The CDR3 has 14 residues. Germline CDR1 and CDR2: SGHDT and YYEEEE. Unmatched junction bases numbered 3, after V lost 0 bases and J lost 6 bases. Drawing the rest from reference TRBV5-6 and TRBJ1-2, the complete variable domain is DAGVTQSPTHLIKTRGQQVTLRCSPKSGHDTVSWYQQALGQGPQFIFQYYEEEERQRGNFPDRFSGHQFPNYSSELNVNALLLGDSALYLCASSLEQGADGYTFGSGTRLTVV.

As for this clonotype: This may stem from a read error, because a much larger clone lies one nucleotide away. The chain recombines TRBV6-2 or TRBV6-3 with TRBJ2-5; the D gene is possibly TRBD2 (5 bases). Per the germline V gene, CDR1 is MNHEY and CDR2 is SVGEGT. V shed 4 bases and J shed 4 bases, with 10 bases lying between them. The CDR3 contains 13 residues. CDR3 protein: CASSSTTGETQYF. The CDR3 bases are TGTGCCAGCAGTTCGACTACGGGAGAGACCCAGTACTTC.

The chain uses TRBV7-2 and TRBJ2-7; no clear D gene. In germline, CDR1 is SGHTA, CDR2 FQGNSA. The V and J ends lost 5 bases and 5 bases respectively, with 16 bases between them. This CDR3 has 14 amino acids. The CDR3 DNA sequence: TGTGCCAGCAGCCCTAATAGGGTTCCCCACGAGCAGTACTTC. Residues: CASSPNRVPHEQYF.

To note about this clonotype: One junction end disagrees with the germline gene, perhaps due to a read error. The CDR3 spells CTSSPAGFTDTQYF. The CDR3, as DNA: TGTACCAGCAGCCCCGCGGGGTTCACAGATACGCAGTATTTT. The V gene is TRBV7-3, the J gene TRBJ2-3; perhaps TRBD2 as D (6 bases). Germline loops: CDR1 SGHTA, CDR2 FQGTGA. The CDR3 length is 14 residues.

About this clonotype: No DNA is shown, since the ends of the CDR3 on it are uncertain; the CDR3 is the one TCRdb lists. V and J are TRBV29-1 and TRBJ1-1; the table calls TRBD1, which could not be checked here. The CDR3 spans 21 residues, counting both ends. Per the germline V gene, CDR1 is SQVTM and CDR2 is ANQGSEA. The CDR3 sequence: CSVNQGGYYGYTFGSGTGAFF.

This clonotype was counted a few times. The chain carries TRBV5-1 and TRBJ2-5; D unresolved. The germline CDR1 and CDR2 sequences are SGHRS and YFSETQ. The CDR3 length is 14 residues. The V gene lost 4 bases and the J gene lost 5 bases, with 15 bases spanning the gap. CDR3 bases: TGCGCCAGCAGCCAACGACTGACGCGGGAGACCCAGTACTTC. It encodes CASSQRLTRETQYF.

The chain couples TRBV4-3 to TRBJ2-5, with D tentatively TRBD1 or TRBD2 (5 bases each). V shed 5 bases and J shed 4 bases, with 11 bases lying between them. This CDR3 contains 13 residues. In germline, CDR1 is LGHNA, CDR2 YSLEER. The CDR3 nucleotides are TGCGCCAGCAGCACGGGGACCAGAGAGACCCAGTACTTC. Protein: CASSTGTRETQYF.

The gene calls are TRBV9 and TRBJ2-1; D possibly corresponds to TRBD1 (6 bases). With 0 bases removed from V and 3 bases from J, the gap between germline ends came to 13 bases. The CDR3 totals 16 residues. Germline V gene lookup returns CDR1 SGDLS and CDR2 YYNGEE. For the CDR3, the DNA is TGTGCCAGCAGCGTAGACCGGACAGCGGTCTACAATGAGCAGTTCTTC. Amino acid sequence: CASSVDRTAVYNEQFF.

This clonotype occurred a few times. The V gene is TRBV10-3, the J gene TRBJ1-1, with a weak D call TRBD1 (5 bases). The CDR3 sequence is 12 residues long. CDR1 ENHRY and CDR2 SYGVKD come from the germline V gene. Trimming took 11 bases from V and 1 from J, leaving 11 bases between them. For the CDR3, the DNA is TGTGCCGTCAATCAGGGGAACACTGAAGCTTTCTTT. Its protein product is CAVNQGNTEAFF.

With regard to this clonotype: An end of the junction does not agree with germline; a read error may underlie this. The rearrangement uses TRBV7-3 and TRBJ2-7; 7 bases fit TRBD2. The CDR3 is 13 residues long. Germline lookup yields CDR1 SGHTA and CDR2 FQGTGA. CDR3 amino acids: CASSLGRDYGQYF. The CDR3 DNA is TGTGCCAGCAGCTTGGGCAGGGACTACGGGCAGTACTTC.

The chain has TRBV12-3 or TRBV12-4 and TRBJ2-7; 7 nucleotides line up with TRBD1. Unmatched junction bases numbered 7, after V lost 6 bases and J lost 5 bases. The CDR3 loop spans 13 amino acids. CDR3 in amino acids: CASRSGTDHEQYF. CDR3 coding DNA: TGTGCCAGCAGGTCCGGGACAGACCACGAGCAGTACTTC.

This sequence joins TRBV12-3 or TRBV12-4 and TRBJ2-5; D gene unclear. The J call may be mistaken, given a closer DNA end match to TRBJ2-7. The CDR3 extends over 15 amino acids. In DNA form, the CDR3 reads TGTGCCAGCAGTTTAGTGTCAGGCCTACCCTACGAGCAGTACTTC. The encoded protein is CASSLVSGLPYEQYF.

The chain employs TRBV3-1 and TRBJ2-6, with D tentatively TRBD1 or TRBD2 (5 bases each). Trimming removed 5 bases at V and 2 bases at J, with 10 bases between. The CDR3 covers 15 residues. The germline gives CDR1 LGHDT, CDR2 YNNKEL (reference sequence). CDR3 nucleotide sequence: TGTGCCAGCAGCGAACGAGGGGCTGGGGCCAACGTCCTGACTTTC. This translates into CASSERGAGANVLTF.

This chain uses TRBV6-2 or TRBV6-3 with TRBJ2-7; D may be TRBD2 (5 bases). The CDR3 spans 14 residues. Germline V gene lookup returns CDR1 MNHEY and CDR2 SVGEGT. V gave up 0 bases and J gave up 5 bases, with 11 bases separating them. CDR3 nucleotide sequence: TGTGCCAGCAGTTACTCCCCCAGGAGGCACGAGCAGTACTTC. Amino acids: CASSYSPRRHEQYF.